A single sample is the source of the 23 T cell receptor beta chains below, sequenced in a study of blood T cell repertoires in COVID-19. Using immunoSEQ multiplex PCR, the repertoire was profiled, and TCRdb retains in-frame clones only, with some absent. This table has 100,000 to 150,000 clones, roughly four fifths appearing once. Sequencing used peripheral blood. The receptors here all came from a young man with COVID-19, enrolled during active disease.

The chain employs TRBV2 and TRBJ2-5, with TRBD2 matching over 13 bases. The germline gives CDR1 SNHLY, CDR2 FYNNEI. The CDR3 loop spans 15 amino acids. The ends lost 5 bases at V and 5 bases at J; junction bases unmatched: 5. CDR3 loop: CASSRTSGRLETQYF. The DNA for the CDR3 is TGTGCCAGCAGTCGGACTAGCGGGAGATTGGAGACCCAGTACTTC.

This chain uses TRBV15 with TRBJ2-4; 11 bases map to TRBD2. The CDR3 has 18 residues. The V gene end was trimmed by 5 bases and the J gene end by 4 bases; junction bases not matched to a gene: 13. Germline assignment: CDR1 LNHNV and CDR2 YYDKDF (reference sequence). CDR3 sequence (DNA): TGTGCCACCAGCGAAACGTCCGGGACTAGCGGCATTAAAAACATTCAGTACTTC. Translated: CATSETSGTSGIKNIQYF. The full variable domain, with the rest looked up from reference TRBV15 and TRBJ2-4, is DAMVIQNPRYQVTQFGKPVTLSCSQTLNHNVMYWYQQKSSQAPKLLFHYYDKDFNNEADTPDNFQSRRPNTSFCFLDIRSPGLGDTAMYLCATSETSGTSGIKNIQYFGAGTRLSVL.

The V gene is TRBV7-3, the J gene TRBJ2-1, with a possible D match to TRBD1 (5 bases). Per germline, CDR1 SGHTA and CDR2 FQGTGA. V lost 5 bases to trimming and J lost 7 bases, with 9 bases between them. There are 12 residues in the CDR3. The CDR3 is CASSPNRNEQFF. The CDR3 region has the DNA TGTGCCAGCAGCCCCAACAGGAATGAGCAGTTCTTC.

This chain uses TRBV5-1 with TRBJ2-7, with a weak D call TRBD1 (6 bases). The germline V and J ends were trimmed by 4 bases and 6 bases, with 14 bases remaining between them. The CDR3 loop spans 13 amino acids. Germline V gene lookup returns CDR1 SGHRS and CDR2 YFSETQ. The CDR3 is CASSTTSGVEQYF. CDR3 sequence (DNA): TGCGCCAGCAGCACGACATCAGGGGTCGAGCAGTACTTC.

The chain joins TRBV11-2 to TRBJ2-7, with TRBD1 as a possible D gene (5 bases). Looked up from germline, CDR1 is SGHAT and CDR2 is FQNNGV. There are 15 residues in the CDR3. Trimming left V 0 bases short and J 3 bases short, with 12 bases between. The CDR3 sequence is CASSLELDRNYEQYF. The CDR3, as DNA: TGTGCCAGCAGCTTAGAGCTCGACAGAAACTACGAGCAGTACTTC.

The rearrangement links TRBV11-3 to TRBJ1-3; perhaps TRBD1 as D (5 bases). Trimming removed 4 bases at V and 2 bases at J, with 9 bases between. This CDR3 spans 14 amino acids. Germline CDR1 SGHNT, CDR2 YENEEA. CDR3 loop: CASSSTGPGNTIYF. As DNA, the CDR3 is TGTGCCAGCAGCTCCACAGGACCTGGAAACACCATATATTTT.

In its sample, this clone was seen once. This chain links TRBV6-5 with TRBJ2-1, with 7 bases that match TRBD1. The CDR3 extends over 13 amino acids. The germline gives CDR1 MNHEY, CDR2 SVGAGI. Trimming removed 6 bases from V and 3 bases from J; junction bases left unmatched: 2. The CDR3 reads CASSRDSYNEQFF. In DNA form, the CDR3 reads TGTGCCAGCAGCCGGGACAGCTACAATGAGCAGTTCTTC.

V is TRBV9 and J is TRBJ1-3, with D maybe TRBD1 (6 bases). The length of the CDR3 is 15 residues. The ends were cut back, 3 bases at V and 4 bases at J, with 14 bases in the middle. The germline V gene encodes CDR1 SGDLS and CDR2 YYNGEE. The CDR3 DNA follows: TGTGCCAGCAGCGCATACAGGGACGCAGGAAACACCATATATTTT. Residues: CASSAYRDAGNTIYF.

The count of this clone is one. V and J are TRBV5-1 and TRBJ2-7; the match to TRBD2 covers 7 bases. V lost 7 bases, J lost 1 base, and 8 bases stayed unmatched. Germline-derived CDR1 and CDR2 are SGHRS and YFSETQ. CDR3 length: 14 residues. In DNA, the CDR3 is TGCGCCAGCTGGGAGGGGATAGGATCCTACGAGCAGTACTTC. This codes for CASWEGIGSYEQYF.

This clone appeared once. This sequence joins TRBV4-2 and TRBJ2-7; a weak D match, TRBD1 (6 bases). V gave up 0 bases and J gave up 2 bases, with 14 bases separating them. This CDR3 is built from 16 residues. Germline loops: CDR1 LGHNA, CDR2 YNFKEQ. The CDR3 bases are TGTGCCAGCAGCCAAGATCGCGGACAGCTAACCTACGAGCAGTACTTC. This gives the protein CASSQDRGQLTYEQYF.

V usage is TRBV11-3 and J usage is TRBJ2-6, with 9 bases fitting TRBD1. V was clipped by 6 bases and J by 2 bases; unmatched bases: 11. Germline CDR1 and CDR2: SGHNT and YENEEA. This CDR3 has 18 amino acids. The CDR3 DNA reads TGTGCCAGCAGTTCACCTCCGGGACAGGGCCCTGGGGCCAACGTCCTGACTTTC. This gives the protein CASSSPPGQGPGANVLTF.

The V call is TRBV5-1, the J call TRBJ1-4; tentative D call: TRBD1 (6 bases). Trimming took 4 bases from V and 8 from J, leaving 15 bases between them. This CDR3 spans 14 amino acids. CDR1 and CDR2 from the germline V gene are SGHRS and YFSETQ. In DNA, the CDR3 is TGCGCCAGCAGCCCGGACAGCGGGGCCGAAAAACTGTTTTTT. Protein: CASSPDSGAEKLFF.

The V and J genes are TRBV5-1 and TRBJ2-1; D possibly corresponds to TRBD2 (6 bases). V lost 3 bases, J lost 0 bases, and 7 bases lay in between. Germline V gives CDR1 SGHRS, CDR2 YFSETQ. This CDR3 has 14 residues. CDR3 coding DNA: TGCGCCAGCAGCTGGACTACCTCCTACAATGAGCAGTTCTTC. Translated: CASSWTTSYNEQFF.

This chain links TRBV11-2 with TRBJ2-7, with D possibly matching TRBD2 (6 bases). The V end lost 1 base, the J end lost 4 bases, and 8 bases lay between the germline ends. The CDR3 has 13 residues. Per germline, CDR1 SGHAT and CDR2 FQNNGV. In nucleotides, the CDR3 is TGTGCCAGCAGCTTAGGGGCGGGATACGAGCAGTACTTC. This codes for CASSLGAGYEQYF. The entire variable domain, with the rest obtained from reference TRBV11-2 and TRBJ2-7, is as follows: EAGVAQSPRYKIIEKRQSVAFWCNPISGHATLYWYQQILGQGPKLLIQFQNNGVVDDSQLPKDRFSAERLKGVDSTLKIQPAKLEDSAVYLCASSLGAGYEQYFGPGTRLTVT.

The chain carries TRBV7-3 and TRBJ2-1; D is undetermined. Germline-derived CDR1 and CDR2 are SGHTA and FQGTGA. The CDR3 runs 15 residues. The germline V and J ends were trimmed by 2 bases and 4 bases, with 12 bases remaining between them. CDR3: CASSLAAHTYNEQFF. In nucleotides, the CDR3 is TGTGCCAGCAGCTTAGCGGCCCACACATACAATGAGCAGTTCTTC. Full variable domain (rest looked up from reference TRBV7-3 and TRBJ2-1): GAGVSQTPSNKVTEKGKYVELRCDPISGHTALYWYRQSLGQGPEFLIYFQGTGAADDSGLPNDRFFAVRPEGSVSTLKIQRTERGDSAVYLCASSLAAHTYNEQFFGPGTRLTVL.

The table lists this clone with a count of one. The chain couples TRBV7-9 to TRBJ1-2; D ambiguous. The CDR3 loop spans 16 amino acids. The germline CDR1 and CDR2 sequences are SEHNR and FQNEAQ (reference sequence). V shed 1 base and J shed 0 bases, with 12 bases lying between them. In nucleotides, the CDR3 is TGTGCCAGCAGCTTAGGGCCGCGGCCACCTAACTATGGCTACACCTTC. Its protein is CASSLGPRPPNYGYTF.

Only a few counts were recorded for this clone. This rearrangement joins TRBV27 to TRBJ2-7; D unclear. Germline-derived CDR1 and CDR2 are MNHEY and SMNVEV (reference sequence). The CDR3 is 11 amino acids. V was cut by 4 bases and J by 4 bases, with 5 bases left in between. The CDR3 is CASSYGYEQYF. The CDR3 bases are TGTGCCAGCAGTTACGGGTACGAGCAGTACTTC.

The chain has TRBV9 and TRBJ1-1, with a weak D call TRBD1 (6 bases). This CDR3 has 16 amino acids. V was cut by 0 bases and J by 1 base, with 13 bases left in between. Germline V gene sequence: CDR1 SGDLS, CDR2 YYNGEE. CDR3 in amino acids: CASSVDEGTPNTEAFF. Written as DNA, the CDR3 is TGTGCCAGCAGCGTAGACGAAGGGACACCGAACACTGAAGCTTTCTTT. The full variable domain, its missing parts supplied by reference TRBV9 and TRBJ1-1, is DSGVTQTPKHLITATGQRVTLRCSPRSGDLSVYWYQQSLDQGLQFLIQYYNGEERAKGNILERFSAQQFPDLHSELNLSSLELGDSALYFCASSVDEGTPNTEAFFGQGTRLTVV.

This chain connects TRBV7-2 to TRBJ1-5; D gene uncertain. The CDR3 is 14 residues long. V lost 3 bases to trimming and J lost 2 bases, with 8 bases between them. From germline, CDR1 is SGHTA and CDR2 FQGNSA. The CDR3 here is CASSFDGGNQPQHF. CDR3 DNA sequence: TGTGCCAGCAGCTTCGATGGAGGCAATCAGCCCCAGCATTTT.

The chain's CDR3 is CASSFAATGGYQETQYF. The DNA of the CDR3 is TGTGCCAGCAGCTTCGCAGCGACAGGGGGGTACCAAGAGACCCAGTACTTC. The chain recombines TRBV7-9 with TRBJ2-5; TRBD1 aligns across 9 bases. With V trimmed by 3 bases and J by 0 bases, 8 bases remained unmatched. The germline V gene has CDR1 SEHNR and CDR2 FQNEAQ (reference sequence). This CDR3 has 17 amino acids.

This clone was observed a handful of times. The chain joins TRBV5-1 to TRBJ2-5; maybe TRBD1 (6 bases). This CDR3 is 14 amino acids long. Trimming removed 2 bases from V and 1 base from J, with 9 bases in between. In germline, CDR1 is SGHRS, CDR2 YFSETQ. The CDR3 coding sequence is TGCGCCAGCAGCTTTCAGGGGTCCCAAGAGACCCAGTACTTC. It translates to CASSFQGSQETQYF.

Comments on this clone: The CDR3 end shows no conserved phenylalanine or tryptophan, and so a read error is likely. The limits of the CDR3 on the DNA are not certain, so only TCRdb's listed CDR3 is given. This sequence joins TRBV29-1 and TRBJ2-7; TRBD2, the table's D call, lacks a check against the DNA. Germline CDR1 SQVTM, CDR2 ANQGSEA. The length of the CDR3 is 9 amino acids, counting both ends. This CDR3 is CSVEVPGLN.

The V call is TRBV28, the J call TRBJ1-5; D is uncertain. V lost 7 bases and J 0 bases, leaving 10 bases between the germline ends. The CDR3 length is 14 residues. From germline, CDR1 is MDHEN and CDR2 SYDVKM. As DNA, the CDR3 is TGTGCCAGCACCCGACTATTTAGCAATCAGCCCCAGCATTTT. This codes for CASTRLFSNQPQHF.